This TCR beta chain was sequenced for a study of radiation and T cells in renal cell carcinoma. At the level of the study: Nephrectomy followed 15 Gy stereotactic body radiation by 4 weeks. Overall study findings and caveats: Baseline intratumoral clonotype presence is unknown without pretreatment biopsies. In blood, top tumor clones expanded by 2 weeks, shrinking by 4.

The time point: baseline pretreatment blood. The treatment denotes: 15 Gy SBRT to primary tumor, nephrectomy 4 weeks later. Points on this clone: Its antigen is not identified.

The V gene's germline CDR1 is SQVTM and CDR2 ANQGSEA. The CDR3 is 14 amino acids. Unmatched junction bases numbered 7, after V lost 8 bases and J lost 1 base. The method was immunoSEQ multiplex PCR; TCRdb's version includes in-frame clones alone and lacks a portion of them. Of approximately 140,000 clones in the sample, around four fifths were seen once. Sequencing used blood, obtained from a patient whose treatment included radiotherapy and nephrectomy. The receptor comes from a woman aged 50 to 60 with renal cell carcinoma. V and J are TRBV29-1 and TRBJ2-3; 9 nucleotides line up with TRBD1. This CDR3 reads CSLAQGARTDTQYF. In DNA form, the CDR3 reads TGCAGCCTCGCACAGGGGGCTCGCACAGATACGCAGTATTTT.